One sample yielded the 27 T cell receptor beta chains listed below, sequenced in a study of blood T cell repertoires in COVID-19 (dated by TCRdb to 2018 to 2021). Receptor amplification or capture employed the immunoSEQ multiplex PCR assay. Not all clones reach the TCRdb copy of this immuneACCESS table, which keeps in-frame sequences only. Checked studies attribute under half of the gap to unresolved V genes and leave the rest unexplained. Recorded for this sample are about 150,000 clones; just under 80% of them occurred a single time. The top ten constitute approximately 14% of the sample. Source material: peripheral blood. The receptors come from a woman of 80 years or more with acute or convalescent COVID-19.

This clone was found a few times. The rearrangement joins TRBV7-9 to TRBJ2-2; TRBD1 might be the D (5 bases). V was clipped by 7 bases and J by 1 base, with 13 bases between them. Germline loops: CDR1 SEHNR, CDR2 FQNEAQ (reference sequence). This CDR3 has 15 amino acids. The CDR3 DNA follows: TGTGCCAGCACTCTAAAGGGGATGAACACCGGGGAGCTGTTTTTT. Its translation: CASTLKGMNTGELFF.

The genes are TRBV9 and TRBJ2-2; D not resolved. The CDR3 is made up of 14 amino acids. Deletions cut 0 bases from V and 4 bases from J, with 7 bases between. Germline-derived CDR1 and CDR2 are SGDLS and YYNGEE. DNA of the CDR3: TGTGCCAGCAGCGTAGCGGTGTTCACCGGGGAGCTGTTTTTT. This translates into CASSVAVFTGELFF.

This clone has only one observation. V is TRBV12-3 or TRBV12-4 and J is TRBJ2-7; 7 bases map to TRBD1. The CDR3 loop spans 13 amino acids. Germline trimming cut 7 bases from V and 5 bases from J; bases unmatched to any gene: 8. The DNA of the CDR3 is TGTGCCAGCACCGGGGTGGGGACAGACGAGCAGTACTTC. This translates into CASTGVGTDEQYF.

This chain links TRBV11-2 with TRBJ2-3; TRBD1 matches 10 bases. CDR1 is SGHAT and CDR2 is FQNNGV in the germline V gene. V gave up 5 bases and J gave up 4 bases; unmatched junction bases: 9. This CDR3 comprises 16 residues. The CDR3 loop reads CASSPASGTGADTQYF. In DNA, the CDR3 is TGTGCCAGCAGCCCCGCGTCCGGGACAGGGGCAGATACGCAGTATTTT.

In DNA form, the CDR3 reads TGTGCCAGCAGGCCACGCAGACTAGCGGCAATCTCCTACGAGCAGTACTTC. Protein: CASRPRRLAAISYEQYF. The chain employs TRBV28 and TRBJ2-7, with TRBD2 identical over 9 bases. Trimming removed 6 bases from V and 0 bases from J; junction bases left unmatched: 12. Germline V gene sequence: CDR1 MDHEN, CDR2 SYDVKM. The CDR3 loop spans 17 amino acids.

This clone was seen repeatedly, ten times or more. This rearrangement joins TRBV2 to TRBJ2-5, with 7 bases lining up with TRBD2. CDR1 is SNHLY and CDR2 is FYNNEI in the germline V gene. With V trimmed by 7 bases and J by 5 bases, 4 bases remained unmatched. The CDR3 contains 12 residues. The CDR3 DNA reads TGTGCCAGCAATGGACTAGGGGAGACCCAGTACTTC. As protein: CASNGLGETQYF.

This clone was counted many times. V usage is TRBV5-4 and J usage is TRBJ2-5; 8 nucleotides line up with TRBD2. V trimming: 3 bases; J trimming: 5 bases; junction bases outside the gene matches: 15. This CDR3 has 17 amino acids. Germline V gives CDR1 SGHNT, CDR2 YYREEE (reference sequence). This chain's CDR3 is CASSWTRAGAVGETQYF. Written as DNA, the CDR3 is TGTGCCAGCAGCTGGACTCGAGCGGGGGCCGTGGGGGAGACCCAGTACTTC.

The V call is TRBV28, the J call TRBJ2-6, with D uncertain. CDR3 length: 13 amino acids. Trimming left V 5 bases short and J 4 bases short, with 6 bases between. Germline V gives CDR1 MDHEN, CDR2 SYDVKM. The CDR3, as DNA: TGTGCCAGCAGTCCCCAGGGGGCCAACGTCCTGACTTTC. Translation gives CASSPQGANVLTF. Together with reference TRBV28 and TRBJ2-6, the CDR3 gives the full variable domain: DVKVTQSSRYLVKRTGEKVFLECVQDMDHENMFWYRQDPGLGLRLIYFSYDVKMKEKGDIPEGYSVSREKKERFSLILESASTNQTSMYLCASSPQGANVLTFGAGSRLTVL.

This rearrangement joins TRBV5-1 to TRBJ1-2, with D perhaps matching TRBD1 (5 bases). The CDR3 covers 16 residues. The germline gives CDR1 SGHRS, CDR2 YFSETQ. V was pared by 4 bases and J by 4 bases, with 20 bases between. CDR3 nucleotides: TGCGCCAGCAGCCCAATGAGTGGGGGACTTAGCTATGGCTACACCTTC. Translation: CASSPMSGGLSYGYTF.

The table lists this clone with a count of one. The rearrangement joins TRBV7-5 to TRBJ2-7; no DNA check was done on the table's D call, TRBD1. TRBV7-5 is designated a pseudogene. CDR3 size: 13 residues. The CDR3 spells CARTADRDYEQYF. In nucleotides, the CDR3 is TGTGCCAGAACCGCGGACAGGGACTACGAGCAGTACTTC.

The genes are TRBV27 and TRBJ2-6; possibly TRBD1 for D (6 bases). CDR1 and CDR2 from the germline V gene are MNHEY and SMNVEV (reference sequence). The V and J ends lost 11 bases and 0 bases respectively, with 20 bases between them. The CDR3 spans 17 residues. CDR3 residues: CAGPGTPALSGANVLTF. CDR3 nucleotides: TGTGCCGGGCCCGGGACACCGGCCCTCTCTGGGGCCAACGTCCTGACTTTC.

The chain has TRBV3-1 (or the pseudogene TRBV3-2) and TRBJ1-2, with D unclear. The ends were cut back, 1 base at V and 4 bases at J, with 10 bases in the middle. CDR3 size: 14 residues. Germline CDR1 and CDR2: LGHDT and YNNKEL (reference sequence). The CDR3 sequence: CASSQGAVGYGYTF. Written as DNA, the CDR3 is TGTGCCAGCAGCCAAGGGGCAGTAGGCTATGGCTACACCTTC.

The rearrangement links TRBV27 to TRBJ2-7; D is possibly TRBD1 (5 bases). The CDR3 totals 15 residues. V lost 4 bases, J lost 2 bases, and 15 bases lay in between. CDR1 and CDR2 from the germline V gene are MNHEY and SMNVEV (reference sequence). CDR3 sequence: CASSSATQVPYEQYF. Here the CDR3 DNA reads TGTGCCAGCAGTTCAGCCACACAGGTCCCCTACGAGCAGTACTTC.

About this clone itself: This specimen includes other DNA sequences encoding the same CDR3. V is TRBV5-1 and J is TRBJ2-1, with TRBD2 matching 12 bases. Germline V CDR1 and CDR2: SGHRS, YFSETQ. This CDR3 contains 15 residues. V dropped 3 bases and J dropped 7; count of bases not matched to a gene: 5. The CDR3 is CASSSLAGGPNEQFF. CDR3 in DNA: TGCGCCAGCAGCTCCCTAGCGGGGGGGCCAAATGAGCAGTTCTTC. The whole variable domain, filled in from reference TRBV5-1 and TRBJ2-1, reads KAGVTQTPRYLIKTRGQQVTLSCSPISGHRSVSWYQQTPGQGLQFLFEYFSETQRNKGNFPGRFSGRQFSNSRSEMNVSTLELGDSALYLCASSSLAGGPNEQFFGPGTRLTVL.

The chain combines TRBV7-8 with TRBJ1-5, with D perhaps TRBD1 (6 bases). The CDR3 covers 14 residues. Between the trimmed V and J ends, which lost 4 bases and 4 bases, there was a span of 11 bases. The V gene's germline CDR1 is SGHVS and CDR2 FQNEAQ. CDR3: CASSSGTLNQPQHF. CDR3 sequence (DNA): TGTGCCAGCAGCTCCGGGACATTAAATCAGCCCCAGCATTTT. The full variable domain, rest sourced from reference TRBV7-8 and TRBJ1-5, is GAGVSQSPRYKVAKRGQDVALRCDPISGHVSLFWYQQALGQGPEFLTYFQNEAQLDKSGLPSDRFFAERPEGSVSTLKIQRTQQEDSAVYLCASSSGTLNQPQHFGDGTRLSIL.

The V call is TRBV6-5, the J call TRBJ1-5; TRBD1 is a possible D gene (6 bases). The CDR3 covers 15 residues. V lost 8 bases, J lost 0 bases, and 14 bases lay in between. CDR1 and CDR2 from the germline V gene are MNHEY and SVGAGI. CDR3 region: CASGRDTNSNQPQHF. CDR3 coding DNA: TGTGCCAGCGGCCGGGACACAAATAGCAATCAGCCCCAGCATTTT.

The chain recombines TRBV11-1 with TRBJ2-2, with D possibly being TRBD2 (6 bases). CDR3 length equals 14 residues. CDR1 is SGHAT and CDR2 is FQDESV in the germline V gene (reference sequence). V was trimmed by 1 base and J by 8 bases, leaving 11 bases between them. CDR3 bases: TGTGCCAGCAGCTTAGTTGCTCTAGCGGGGGAGCTGTTTTTT. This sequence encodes CASSLVALAGELFF.

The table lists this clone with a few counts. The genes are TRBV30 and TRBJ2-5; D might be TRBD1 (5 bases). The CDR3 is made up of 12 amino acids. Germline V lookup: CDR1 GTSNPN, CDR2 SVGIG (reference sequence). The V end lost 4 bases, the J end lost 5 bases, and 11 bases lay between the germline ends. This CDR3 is CAWTTVIETQYF. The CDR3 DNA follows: TGTGCCTGGACGACAGTCATCGAGACCCAGTACTTC.

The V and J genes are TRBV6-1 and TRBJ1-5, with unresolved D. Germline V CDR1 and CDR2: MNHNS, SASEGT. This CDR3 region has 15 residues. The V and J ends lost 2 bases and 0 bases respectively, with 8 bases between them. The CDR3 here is CASSESSYSNQPQHF. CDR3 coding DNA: TGTGCCAGCAGTGAAAGTAGCTATAGCAATCAGCCCCAGCATTTT.

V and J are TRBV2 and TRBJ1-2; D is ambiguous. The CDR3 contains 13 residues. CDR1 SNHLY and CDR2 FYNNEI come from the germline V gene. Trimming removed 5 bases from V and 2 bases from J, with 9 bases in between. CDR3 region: CASSPDGNYGYTF. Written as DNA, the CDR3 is TGTGCCAGCAGTCCTGACGGGAACTATGGCTACACCTTC.

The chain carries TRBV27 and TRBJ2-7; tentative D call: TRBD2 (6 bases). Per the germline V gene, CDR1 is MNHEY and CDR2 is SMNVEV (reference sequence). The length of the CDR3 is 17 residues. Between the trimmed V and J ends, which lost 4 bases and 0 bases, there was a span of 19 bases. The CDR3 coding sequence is TGTGCCAGCAGTTCTAAGAAAGCGGGTATCACCTCCTACGAGCAGTACTTC. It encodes CASSSKKAGITSYEQYF.

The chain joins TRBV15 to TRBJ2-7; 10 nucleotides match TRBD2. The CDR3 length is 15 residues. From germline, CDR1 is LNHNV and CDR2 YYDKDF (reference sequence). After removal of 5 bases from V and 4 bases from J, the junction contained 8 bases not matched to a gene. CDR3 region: CATSGLSGRRYEQYF. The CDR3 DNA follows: TGTGCCACCAGCGGACTTAGCGGGAGGCGGTACGAGCAGTACTTC. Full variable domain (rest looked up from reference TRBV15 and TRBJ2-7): DAMVIQNPRYQVTQFGKPVTLSCSQTLNHNVMYWYQQKSSQAPKLLFHYYDKDFNNEADTPDNFQSRRPNTSFCFLDIRSPGLGDTAMYLCATSGLSGRRYEQYFGPGTRLTVT.

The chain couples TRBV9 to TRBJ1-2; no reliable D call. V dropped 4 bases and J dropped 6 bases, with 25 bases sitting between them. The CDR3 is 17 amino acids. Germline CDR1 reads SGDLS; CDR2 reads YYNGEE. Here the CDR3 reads CASSPRGDSIIYDGYTF. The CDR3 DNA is TGTGCCAGCAGCCCCCGGGGAGACTCGATTATTTACGATGGCTACACCTTC.

The CDR3, as DNA: TGTGCCAGCAGTTCGGACTGGAGCTCCTACAATGAGCAGTTCTTC. The encoded protein is CASSSDWSSYNEQFF. The chain is built from TRBV2 and TRBJ2-1, with D tentatively TRBD2 (5 bases). CDR1 is SNHLY and CDR2 is FYNNEI in the germline V gene. This CDR3 has 15 amino acids. The V end lost 5 bases, the J end lost 0 bases, and 11 bases lay between the germline ends.

The CDR3 bases are TGTGCCAGCAGCCAACGGACAGGGGTTCGGGGCCAAGAGACCCAGTACTTC. Translating it yields CASSQRTGVRGQETQYF. The rearrangement uses TRBV3-1 (or the pseudogene TRBV3-2) and TRBJ2-5, with 9 bases that match TRBD1. The V gene's germline CDR1 is LGHDT and CDR2 YNNKEL (reference sequence). Losses at the gene ends were 2 bases for V and 1 base for J; bases not matched to a gene: 8. CDR3 length equals 17 residues.

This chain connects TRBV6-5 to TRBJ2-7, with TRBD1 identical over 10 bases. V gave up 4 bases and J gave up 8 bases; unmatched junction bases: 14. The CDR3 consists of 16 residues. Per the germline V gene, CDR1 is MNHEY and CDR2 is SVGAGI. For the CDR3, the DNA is TGTGCCAGCAGTTCTCCGGGACAGGGGTTGTATGGAAAGCAGTACTTC. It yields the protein CASSSPGQGLYGKQYF.

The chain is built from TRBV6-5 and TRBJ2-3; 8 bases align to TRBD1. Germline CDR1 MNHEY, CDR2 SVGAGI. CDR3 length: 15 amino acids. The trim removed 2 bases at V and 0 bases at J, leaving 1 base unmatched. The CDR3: CASSYRQGSTDTQYF. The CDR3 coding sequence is TGTGCCAGCAGTTACCGACAGGGGAGCACAGATACGCAGTATTTT.